These 9 T cell receptor beta chains originate from one sample sequenced in a study of beta chain features in type 1 diabetes. What was sequenced were expressed TCRB transcripts, since all of the isolated RNA had been reverse transcribed. TCRdb's table, derived via immunoSEQ multiplex PCR, lists solely in-frame clones and lacks some. The data contain 150,000 to 200,000 clones, 63% of them singletons. Overall study results and limits: Shortening that was moderate but significant affected the TCRB CDR3s of Type 1 diabetes patients in all four CD4+ subsets.

The antigens of these receptors remain unknown. The sequenced material came from naive CD4+ T cells from blood. The receptors stem from a man under 40 with type 1 diabetes.

This clone was detected only a few times. The same CDR3 arises from other DNA sequences in this sample as well. The rearrangement uses TRBV9 and TRBJ2-3; D ambiguous. The CDR3 contains 12 residues. Trimming stripped 0 bases from V and 3 bases from J, with 2 bases between. Looked up from germline, CDR1 is SGDLS and CDR2 is YYNGEE. CDR3: CASSVATDTQYF. The CDR3, as DNA: TGTGCCAGCAGCGTAGCTACAGATACGCAGTATTTT. Using reference TRBV9 and TRBJ2-3 for the parts outside the CDR3, the full variable domain is DSGVTQTPKHLITATGQRVTLRCSPRSGDLSVYWYQQSLDQGLQFLIQYYNGEERAKGNILERFSAQQFPDLHSELNLSSLELGDSALYFCASSVATDTQYFGPGTRLTVL.

The chain couples TRBV7-2 to TRBJ2-7; 11 bases match TRBD1. The CDR3 runs to 16 residues. CDR1 is SGHTA, CDR2 FQGNSA, per germline. V trimming: 1 base; J trimming: 1 base; junction bases outside the gene matches: 3. The CDR3 loop is CASSLGTGGESYEQYF. Written as DNA, the CDR3 is TGTGCCAGCAGCTTAGGGACAGGGGGCGAATCCTACGAGCAGTACTTC.

The rearrangement joins TRBV9 to TRBJ2-3; 7 nucleotides match TRBD2. The V gene's germline CDR1 is SGDLS and CDR2 YYNGEE. The CDR3 runs 16 residues. V lost 4 bases, J lost 2 bases, and 10 bases stayed unmatched. CDR3 coding DNA: TGTGCCAGCAGCTGGAAGGGGAGCGGGGCCACAGATACGCAGTATTTT. Its protein is CASSWKGSGATDTQYF.

V is TRBV18 and J is TRBJ2-3, with 7 positions matching TRBD1. V lost 3 bases to trimming and J lost 3 bases; unmatched junction nucleotides: 3. CDR1 and CDR2 from the germline V gene are KGHSH and LQKENI. This CDR3 spans 14 amino acids. The CDR3 DNA reads TGTGCCAGCTCACCGTCAGGGGGAACAGATACGCAGTATTTT. Protein: CASSPSGGTDTQYF.

V and J are TRBV20-1 and TRBJ1-2, with 10 positions matching TRBD1. CDR1 and CDR2 (germline): DFQATT, SNEGSKA (reference sequence). CDR3 length: 11 residues. V was clipped by 4 bases and J by 12 bases; unmatched bases: 5. CDR3: CSAKGTGVHTF. In DNA, the CDR3 is TGCAGTGCTAAGGGGACAGGGGTCCACACCTTC.

This clone was counted between two and nine times. The chain is built from TRBV10-3 and TRBJ2-2; D remains ambiguous. Germline loops: CDR1 ENHRY, CDR2 SYGVKD. V shed 4 bases and J shed 0 bases, with 9 bases lying between them. This CDR3 spans 15 amino acids. This chain's CDR3 is CAISGAATNTGELFF. The DNA for the CDR3 is TGTGCCATCAGTGGGGCGGCGACGAACACCGGGGAGCTGTTTTTT.

This rearrangement joins TRBV7-8 to TRBJ1-1, with 7 bases matching TRBD1. Looked up from germline, CDR1 is SGHVS and CDR2 is FQNEAQ. The CDR3 spans 17 residues. Trimming cost V 0 bases and J 5 bases; bases outside gene matches: 12. The CDR3 loop is CASSLALGQVRETEAFF. The CDR3 DNA sequence: TGTGCCAGCAGCTTAGCCCTCGGACAGGTGAGGGAGACTGAAGCTTTCTTT.

This chain joins TRBV30 and TRBJ1-3, with 9 nucleotides matching TRBD1. Germline V CDR1 and CDR2: GTSNPN, SVGIG (reference sequence). The V gene end was trimmed by 2 bases and the J gene end by 2 bases; junction bases not matched to a gene: 4. This CDR3 comprises 15 residues. Here the CDR3 reads CAWSFGTGTGNTIYF. CDR3 DNA: TGTGCCTGGAGTTTCGGGACAGGGACTGGAAACACCATATATTTT. Together with reference TRBV30 and TRBJ1-3, the CDR3 gives the full variable domain: SQTIHQWPATLVQPVGSPLSLECTVEGTSNPNLYWYRQAAGRGLQLLFYSVGIGQISSEVPQNLSASRPQDRQFILSSKKLLLSDSGFYLCAWSFGTGTGNTIYFGEGSWLTVV.

The V gene is TRBV6-5, the J gene TRBJ2-7; tentatively, D is TRBD1 (5 bases). Trimming stripped 2 bases from V and 8 bases from J, with 19 bases between. This CDR3 contains 15 residues. The germline CDR1 and CDR2 sequences are MNHEY and SVGAGI. For the CDR3, the DNA is TGTGCCAGCAGTTACGGGAACAGGCCACCTACGCAGCAGTACTTC. The encoded protein is CASSYGNRPPTQQYF.